This passage covers 29 T cell receptor beta chains from one sample sequenced in a study of cytomegalovirus exposure and HLA in healthy donors. Researchers ran the PCR with 60 Vbeta and 13 Jbeta primers. The data were produced by immunoSEQ multiplex PCR, yet TCRdb's version contains in-frame clones alone and is incomplete. Found here are fewer than 200,000 clones, over 75% of them singletons; the top ten hold approximately 2.5%. Sequenced input: PBMCs. The receptor source for this set is a man aged 55 to 69 in good health and CMV-seronegative.

The chain carries TRBV5-1 and TRBJ2-3; D perhaps matches TRBD2 (6 bases). Per germline, CDR1 SGHRS and CDR2 YFSETQ. The V end lost 4 bases, the J end lost 6 bases, and 15 bases lay between the germline ends. This CDR3 contains 14 residues. The CDR3 coding sequence is TGCGCCAGCAGCATAGGGACTGCGGGGGATACGCAGTATTTT. Protein product: CASSIGTAGDTQYF. The full variable domain, completed using reference TRBV5-1 and TRBJ2-3, is KAGVTQTPRYLIKTRGQQVTLSCSPISGHRSVSWYQQTPGQGLQFLFEYFSETQRNKGNFPGRFSGRQFSNSRSEMNVSTLELGDSALYLCASSIGTAGDTQYFGPGTRLTVL.

The V call is TRBV6-1, the J call TRBJ1-2; tentatively, D is TRBD1 (6 bases). This CDR3 region has 13 residues. CDR1 is MNHNS and CDR2 is SASEGT in the germline V gene. V lost 0 bases, J lost 8 bases, and 10 bases lay in between. The CDR3 region has the DNA TGTGCCAGCAGTGAAGCCCCCCAGGGGGGCTACACCTTC. Translated, it gives CASSEAPQGGYTF.

The gene calls are TRBV30 and TRBJ2-3, with 9 bases matching TRBD2. The CDR3 has 16 amino acids. V shed 2 bases and J 7 bases; nucleotides not matched to a gene: 13. Germline CDR1 is GTSNPN and CDR2 is SVGIG (reference sequence). The CDR3 reads CAWSSGPAGGENTQYF. The CDR3 DNA follows: TGTGCCTGGAGTTCGGGACCAGCGGGAGGTGAAAATACGCAGTATTTT.

The chain combines TRBV2 with TRBJ2-7; TRBD1 aligns across 8 bases. V shed 2 bases and J 3 bases; nucleotides not matched to a gene: 6. Germline V lookup: CDR1 SNHLY, CDR2 FYNNEI. The CDR3 totals 15 residues. The CDR3, as DNA: TGTGCCAGCAGTGAACAGGGGGCCGTTGTCTACGAGCAGTACTTC. This sequence encodes CASSEQGAVVYEQYF.

This clone turned up a few times. The chain's CDR3 is CASRPGGTNEKLFF. The DNA of the CDR3 is TGTGCCAGCAGGCCGGGTGGCACTAATGAAAAACTGTTTTTT. This chain links TRBV7-4 with TRBJ1-4; D is unresolved. This CDR3 contains 14 residues. V dropped 6 bases and J dropped 2 bases, with 10 bases sitting between them. Per germline, CDR1 SGHVT and CDR2 SQSDAQ.

This rearrangement joins TRBV28 to TRBJ1-1; unclear D gene. The CDR3 has 14 residues. Germline CDR1 MDHEN, CDR2 SYDVKM. Trimming left V 3 bases short and J 1 base short, with 9 bases between. CDR3 in DNA: TGTGCCAGCAGTTTCTTAGAGGGGAACACTGAAGCTTTCTTT. Translation: CASSFLEGNTEAFF. Complete variable domain (other parts from reference TRBV28 and TRBJ1-1): DVKVTQSSRYLVKRTGEKVFLECVQDMDHENMFWYRQDPGLGLRLIYFSYDVKMKEKGDIPEGYSVSREKKERFSLILESASTNQTSMYLCASSFLEGNTEAFFGQGTRLTVV.

The genes are TRBV6-1 and TRBJ1-2; no firm D call. The CDR3 runs to 12 residues. The germline CDR1 and CDR2 sequences are MNHNS and SASEGT. The germline V and J ends were trimmed by 6 bases and 9 bases, with 14 bases remaining between them. This CDR3 is CASRGGRTSYTF. In nucleotides, the CDR3 is TGTGCCAGCAGAGGAGGGAGGACTAGCTACACCTTC.

V gene TRBV7-8 combines with J gene TRBJ2-1; D remains unclear. Deletions cut 2 bases from V and 3 bases from J, with 8 bases between. Germline-derived CDR1 and CDR2 are SGHVS and FQNEAQ. The CDR3 totals 14 residues. CDR3 loop: CASSLSGSYNEQFF. CDR3 coding DNA: TGTGCCAGCAGCTTATCAGGCAGCTACAATGAGCAGTTCTTC.

Of note for this clone: This sample includes further DNA sequences coding for the same CDR3. This chain connects TRBV5-1 to TRBJ1-3; D not resolved. This CDR3 is built from 13 residues. V lost 4 bases and J lost 1, with 6 bases in between. Per the germline V gene, CDR1 is SGHRS and CDR2 is YFSETQ. CDR3 in amino acids: CASSGGSGNTIYF. CDR3 DNA: TGCGCCAGCAGCGGCGGATCTGGAAACACCATATATTTT.

The chain carries TRBV9 and TRBJ2-1; TRBD1 matches at 12 bases. With V trimmed by 4 bases and J by 8 bases, 10 bases remained unmatched. CDR3 length: 16 amino acids. CDR1 is SGDLS and CDR2 is YYNGEE in the germline V gene. As DNA, the CDR3 is TGTGCCAGCAGCCTCGGGACAGGGGGCCCCAGGCATGAGCAGTTCTTC. It specifies CASSLGTGGPRHEQFF.

This clone was recorded only once. V usage is TRBV27 and J usage is TRBJ2-7, with D hard to call. The V and J ends lost 1 base and 0 bases respectively, with 10 bases between them. This CDR3 has 15 residues. Germline CDR1 MNHEY, CDR2 SMNVEV (reference sequence). The CDR3: CASSLFIDSSYEQYF. CDR3 nucleotides: TGTGCCAGCAGTTTATTTATAGATTCCTCCTACGAGCAGTACTTC.

The chain uses TRBV5-4 and TRBJ1-1, with 7 bases aligning to TRBD1. CDR1 and CDR2 from the germline V gene are SGHNT and YYREEE (reference sequence). Trimming cost V 4 bases and J 3 bases; bases outside gene matches: 12. This CDR3 region has 16 residues. The CDR3 nucleotides read TGTGCCAGCAGCCGCTACCGACAGGGAGGAGACACTGAAGCTTTCTTT. Amino acid sequence: CASSRYRQGGDTEAFF.

This clone was recorded a few times. The genes are TRBV4-1 and TRBJ1-3; possible D gene TRBD1, 5 bases. The germline V and J ends were trimmed by 0 bases and 5 bases, with 14 bases remaining between them. Germline loops: CDR1 MGHRA, CDR2 YSYEKL. The CDR3 loop spans 16 amino acids. The CDR3 region is CASSQEVFGARNTIYF. The CDR3 coding sequence is TGCGCCAGCAGCCAAGAAGTCTTTGGGGCCCGAAACACCATATATTTT.

A note on this clone: At one of its ends the junction is not consistent with the germline gene, which may arise from a read error. V is TRBV10-3 and J is TRBJ1-2; D might be TRBD1 (5 bases). Germline CDR1 ENHRY, CDR2 SYGVKD. This CDR3 is built from 12 residues. The CDR3: CASRRRSLRGGF. The CDR3 nucleotides read TGTGCCTCGAGGAGAAGGTCCCTCCGGGGGGGCTTC.

This CDR3 is CASSYDGRQRGETQYF. DNA of the CDR3: TGTGCCAGCAGTTATGACGGGAGGCAAAGGGGAGAGACCCAGTACTTC. The chain joins TRBV6-5 to TRBJ2-5; 7 positions agree with TRBD2. V dropped 3 bases and J dropped 4; count of bases not matched to a gene: 11. Germline CDR1 is MNHEY and CDR2 is SVGAGI. The CDR3 is 16 residues long.

This chain links TRBV29-1 with TRBJ2-5; 7 bases are shared with TRBD1. The J call may be mistaken, given a closer DNA end match to TRBJ2-7. Germline V gene sequence: CDR1 SQVTM, CDR2 ANQGSEA. This CDR3 has 14 residues. CDR3 nucleotides: TGCAGCGTTGATACTTACAGGGGCTCCTACGAGCAGTACTTC. Its protein product is CSVDTYRGSYEQYF.

This clone has more than one count but fewer than ten. This rearrangement joins TRBV11-2 to TRBJ1-2, with D perhaps TRBD1 (5 bases). Germline CDR1 and CDR2: SGHAT and FQNNGV. The V end lost 2 bases, the J end lost 5 bases, and 6 bases lay between the germline ends. This CDR3 region has 12 residues. For the CDR3, the DNA is TGTGCCAGCAGCTTATCAGGGTATGGCTACACCTTC. Translating it yields CASSLSGYGYTF.

This clone has just a few counts. This chain links TRBV7-2 with TRBJ2-7, with 8 bases that match TRBD2. CDR3 length equals 15 residues. Germline-derived CDR1 and CDR2 are SGHTA and FQGNSA. Trimming removed 4 bases from V and 7 bases from J; junction bases left unmatched: 12. CDR3 amino acids: CASSWALGGAGEQYF. The CDR3 DNA is TGTGCCAGCAGCTGGGCGCTCGGGGGGGCGGGTGAGCAGTACTTC.

This clone was counted between two and nine times. The chain combines TRBV6-6 with TRBJ2-1, with a tentative D call TRBD2 (5 bases). CDR3 size: 14 residues. Per germline, CDR1 MNHNY and CDR2 SVGAGI (reference sequence). With 2 bases removed from V and 4 bases from J, the gap between germline ends came to 9 bases. CDR3 DNA sequence: TGTGCCAGCAGTTACCGGACTGGGTACAATGAGCAGTTCTTC. This translates into CASSYRTGYNEQFF.

This chain connects TRBV5-1 to TRBJ1-5; D unclear. V lost 0 bases and J 5 bases, leaving 9 bases between the germline ends. Germline lookup yields CDR1 SGHRS and CDR2 YFSETQ. The CDR3 covers 14 residues. CDR3 loop: CASSLDAADQPQHF. As DNA, the CDR3 is TGCGCCAGCAGCTTGGATGCGGCTGATCAGCCCCAGCATTTT.

The chain recombines TRBV11-2 with TRBJ2-7, with D possibly matching TRBD2 (5 bases). Trimming took off 0 bases at V and 4 bases at J, with 10 bases between the two ends. The germline V gene has CDR1 SGHAT and CDR2 FQNNGV. The CDR3 has 14 residues. The CDR3 DNA sequence: TGTGCCAGCAGCTTAGATCGGACTTTATACGAGCAGTACTTC. Protein product: CASSLDRTLYEQYF.

This sequence joins TRBV4-3 and TRBJ1-6; 9 positions agree with TRBD1. With 0 bases clipped from V and 8 bases from J, the junction kept 2 bases outside the gene matches. From germline, CDR1 is LGHNA and CDR2 YSLEER. This CDR3 region has 15 residues. CDR3 sequence: CASSQEGQGYSPLHF. In DNA, the CDR3 is TGCGCCAGCAGCCAAGAGGGACAGGGTTATTCACCCCTCCACTTT.

The CDR3 DNA sequence: TGTGCCAGTGCCCGGGACAGGGAGGACGAGCAGTACTTC. It specifies CASARDREDEQYF. This chain uses TRBV19 with TRBJ2-7; 9 nucleotides match TRBD1. Trimming removed 8 bases from V and 5 bases from J; junction bases left unmatched: 7. Germline lookup yields CDR1 LNHDA and CDR2 SQIVND (reference sequence). The CDR3 consists of 13 residues.

The chain joins TRBV7-9 to TRBJ1-1, with D possibly TRBD1 on 6 matching bases. CDR3 size: 15 residues. V was trimmed by 1 base and J by 1 base, leaving 10 bases between them. Germline loops: CDR1 SEHNR, CDR2 FQNEAQ (reference sequence). The CDR3 bases are TGTGCCAGCAGCTTAGGGGGACAAGCGAACACTGAAGCTTTCTTT. Its translation is CASSLGGQANTEAFF.

This clone was observed a handful of times. The chain links TRBV2 to TRBJ2-7; D gene ambiguous. The germline V gene has CDR1 SNHLY and CDR2 FYNNEI. The CDR3 has 13 amino acids. Between the trimmed V and J ends, which lost 7 bases and 3 bases, there was a span of 13 bases. CDR3 in DNA: TGTGCCAGCATTTTAGCCCCTCTCTACGAGCAGTACTTC. Translating gives CASILAPLYEQYF. Combining the CDR3 with reference TRBV2 and TRBJ2-7 gives the whole variable domain EPEVTQTPSHQVTQMGQEVILRCVPISNHLYFYWYRQILGQKVEFLVSFYNNEISEKSEIFDDQFSVERPDGSNFTLKIRSTKLEDSAMYFCASILAPLYEQYFGPGTRLTVT.

The chain couples TRBV9 to TRBJ2-7; unclear D gene. The CDR3 covers 14 residues. CDR1 is SGDLS and CDR2 is YYNGEE in the germline V gene. Trimming removed 0 bases at V and 0 bases at J, with 7 bases between. CDR3 region: CASSVASLSYEQYF. CDR3 nucleotides: TGTGCCAGCAGCGTAGCCTCCCTCTCCTACGAGCAGTACTTC.

The chain links TRBV5-1 to TRBJ1-2; possible D gene TRBD1, 5 bases. The CDR3 length is 16 residues. The germline CDR1 and CDR2 sequences are SGHRS and YFSETQ. V dropped 2 bases and J dropped 4 bases, with 18 bases sitting between them. CDR3 in amino acids: CASSFQTDLLVYGYTF. The CDR3 DNA is TGCGCCAGCAGCTTCCAGACAGACCTACTTGTCTATGGCTACACCTTC.

The chain employs TRBV5-1 and TRBJ1-1; 8 bases align to TRBD1. With 1 base clipped from V and 5 bases from J, the junction kept 7 bases outside the gene matches. From germline, CDR1 is SGHRS and CDR2 YFSETQ. The CDR3 totals 15 residues. CDR3 DNA: TGCGCCAGCAGCTTGAACCGACAGGGGCTAACTGAAGCTTTCTTT. This sequence encodes CASSLNRQGLTEAFF.

V and J are TRBV7-6 and TRBJ2-7; 9 positions match TRBD1. The CDR3 totals 15 residues. The trim removed 1 base at V and 5 bases at J, leaving 6 bases unmatched. The germline V gene encodes CDR1 SGHVS and CDR2 FNYEAQ. The CDR3 nucleotides are TGTGCCAGCAGCTTAGACAGGGGGCGCACCGACGAGCAGTACTTC. It codes for CASSLDRGRTDEQYF.